Listed below are T cell receptor beta chains from one sample, sequenced in a study of graft-versus-host responses after intestinal transplantation. The table came from immunoSEQ multiplex PCR; TCRdb's copy has only in-frame clones and leaves some out. The table shows tens of thousands of clones, with 84% occurring only once. No antigens are known for them. The specimen was unstimulated CD4+ T cells sorted from spleen or lymph node cells, collected before transplant. Every receptor here comes from a human donor who was the organ donor for an intestinal transplant. CDR3s include the opening cysteine and the closing phenylalanine or tryptophan. The D gene is left open where the match is weak. The size entry is marked missing in some rows and otherwise reads once, few, many or a size class.

clone size: -; V gene: TRBV19; D gene: TRBD2; J gene: TRBJ2-5; CDR3 protein: CASKASGGLMETQYF; CDR3 DNA: TGTGCCAGTAAGGCTAGCGGGGGGTTAATGGAGACCCAGTACTTC
clone size: few; V gene: TRBV5-8; D gene: TRBD2; J gene: TRBJ2-3; CDR3 protein: CASSLGLAGPDTQYF; CDR3 DNA: TGTGCCAGCAGCTTGGGGCTAGCGGGACCAGATACGCAGTATTTT
clone size: -; V gene: TRBV30; D gene: -; J gene: TRBJ2-5; CDR3 protein: CAWSVMGGIAETQYF; CDR3 DNA: TGTGCCTGGAGTGTAATGGGGGGTATAGCAGAGACCCAGTACTTC
clone size: -; V gene: TRBV4-1; D gene: TRBD1; J gene: TRBJ2-4; CDR3 protein: CASSPRDRVSKNIQYF; CDR3 DNA: TGCGCCAGCAGCCCCCGGGACAGGGTTTCCAAAAACATTCAGTACTTC
clone size: -; V gene: TRBV5-1; D gene: TRBD1; J gene: TRBJ1-2; CDR3 protein: CASSLAGGTGYGYTF; CDR3 DNA: TGCGCCAGCAGCTTGGCCGGGGGGACAGGCTATGGCTACACCTTC
clone size: -; V gene: TRBV27; D gene: -; J gene: TRBJ2-5; CDR3 protein: CASSYGTREETQYF; CDR3 DNA: TGTGCCAGCAGTTACGGGACACGGGAAGAGACCCAGTACTTC
clone size: -; V gene: TRBV21-1; D gene: -; J gene: TRBJ2-2; CDR3 protein: CASSKEAGTGGDTGELFF; CDR3 DNA: TGTGCCAGCAGCAAAGAGGCCGGGACAGGGGGCGACACCGGGGAGCTGTTTTTT
clone size: -; V gene: TRBV7-3; D gene: -; J gene: TRBJ1-4; CDR3 protein: CASSLSGGEKLFF; CDR3 DNA: TGTGCCAGCAGCTTATCGGGGGGTGAAAAACTGTTTTTT
clone size: -; V gene: TRBV2; D gene: TRBD2; J gene: TRBJ2-3; CDR3 protein: CASSKLTSGGTDTQYF; CDR3 DNA: TGTGCCAGCAGCAAGCTGACTAGCGGGGGCACAGATACGCAGTATTTT
clone size: -; V gene: TRBV7-2; D gene: TRBD1; J gene: TRBJ1-5; CDR3 protein: CASSLVGQGNQPQHF; CDR3 DNA: TGTGCCAGCAGCTTAGTAGGACAGGGAAATCAGCCCCAGCATTTT
clone size: -; V gene: TRBV5-6; D gene: -; J gene: TRBJ1-1; CDR3 protein: CASSFFGPNTEAFF; CDR3 DNA: TGTGCCAGCAGCTTCTTTGGCCCGAACACTGAAGCTTTCTTT